Below, one T cell receptor beta chain is given with its context. Its recognized antigen is unknown. Per-base qualities were not stored, and no clone one base away is much larger. The data were taken from a study of STAT3 mutations in large granular lymphocyte leukemia (dated by TCRdb to between 2018 and 2021). Study-wide context: In roughly half of the longitudinally sequenced T-LGLL patients, canonical activating STAT3 mutations were detected. Over half of the T-LGLL patients were given one or more immunosuppressive therapy regimens, and more than 30% of those treated had a hematologic response. Patients with T-cell large granular lymphocyte leukemia underwent serial deep sequencing of TCRbeta CDR3 and STAT3 to reconstruct clonal hierarchy and dynamics. Roughly 18 representative T-LGLL cases were selected from an initial cohort of over 200 LGL patients for longitudinal TCRbeta and STAT3 sequencing. As controls within the study, a couple of patients with natural killer LGL leukemia were also sequenced longitudinally. For each patient, sequencing was performed at an average of about 4.3 time points, with a range of 2 to 8 samplings. Results the study describes overall, beyond this receptor: Since codominant clonotypes persisted in some patients, a small but highly pathogenic clone may have gone undetected. In about 30% of the 18 patients, TCR clonotype switching occurred after therapy, and every newly emerging clone was STAT3 wild type. At least one immunodominant TCRbeta clonotype was present in every T-LGLL patient, and multiple immunodominant subclonotypes appeared in about half of the T-LGLL patients. Dominant TCR clone burden was found to exceed STAT3 mutant burden in several patients, suggesting that STAT3 mutation arose secondarily within a pre-expanded clone. Linking therapy response to changes in TCR clonal burden was complicated by variable intervals between samplings and by differing treatment regimens. Because no samples were available when a clone first appeared, clonal expansion was inferred from samplings taken at other points.

TCRbeta libraries were sequenced on an Illumina MiSeq, and an average of about 41,000 productive templates per sample was obtained. Multiplex PCR amplification was used to generate TCRbeta CDR3 libraries with the immunoSEQ assay. The published analysis was carried out like this. Repertoire diversity was computed as previously defined, with values near 0 indicating extremely monoclonal samples. The immuneACCESS repertoire file appears here via TCRdb, limited to in-frame rearrangements. These files lack a portion of the clones; in checked studies, under half of the deficit traces to unresolved V genes, and the cause of the others is not known. V, J and clone size were drawn from that table, and D and trimming were deduced from the DNA. The sample has about 12,000 clones on record, roughly 87% of them singletons. The ten largest clonotypes hold 86% of the sample. The same DNA, extracted from blood mononuclear cells, served for both the TCR sequencing and the STAT3 sequencing.

The receptor comes from a man aged 80 or over with T-cell large granular lymphocyte leukemia. Some clones in this sample may be carry-over from other donors' samples. The age is the age at diagnosis. The sample comprised peripheral blood mononuclear cells.

CDR3 reads: CSALTTGENDYGYTF. In nucleotides, the sequence is TGCAGCGCCCTAACCACAGGGGAGAACGACTATGGCTACACCTTC. In this chain, TRBV29-1 is recombined with TRBJ1-2; 7 of the junction bases match TRBD1. The CDR3, cysteine through phenylalanine, is 15 amino acids long. The retained sequence is limited to the CDR3, 45 bases, with the frame set at the first base. V is cut back by 7 bases and J by 3 bases, with 14 bases in the junction unmatched. CDR1 and CDR2 (SQVTM, ANQGSEA) derive from the germline V gene.